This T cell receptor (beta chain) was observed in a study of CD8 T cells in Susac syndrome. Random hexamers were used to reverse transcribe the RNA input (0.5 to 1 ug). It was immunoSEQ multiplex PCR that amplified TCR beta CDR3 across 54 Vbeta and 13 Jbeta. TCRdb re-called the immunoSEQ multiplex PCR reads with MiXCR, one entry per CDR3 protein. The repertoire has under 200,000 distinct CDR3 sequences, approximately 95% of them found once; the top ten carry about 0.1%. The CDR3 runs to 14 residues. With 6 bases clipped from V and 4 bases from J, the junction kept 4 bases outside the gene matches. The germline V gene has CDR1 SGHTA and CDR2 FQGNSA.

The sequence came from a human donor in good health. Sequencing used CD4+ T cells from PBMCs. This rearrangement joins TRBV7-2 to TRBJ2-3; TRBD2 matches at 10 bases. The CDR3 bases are TGTGCCAGCAGGCTTAGCGGGGGGCCAGATACGCAGTATTTT. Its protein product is CASRLSGGPDTQYF.